The 6 T cell receptor beta chains reported below all come from one sample, sequenced in a study of a mutant IDH1 vaccine in newly diagnosed glioma. The time point: baseline, week 1 (first vaccination visit). As for treatment: pre-vaccination baseline after standard-of-care therapy. Using immunoSEQ multiplex PCR, the repertoire was profiled, and TCRdb retains in-frame clones only, with some absent. This table has fewer than 100,000 clones, 80% to 90% appearing once. Sequencing used PBMCs, obtained from a glioma patient treated with radiotherapy, temozolomide or both. Source of these receptors: a woman in her forties or fifties with glioma.

This sequence joins TRBV28 and TRBJ2-2; 9 bases are a match to TRBD2. The CDR3 spans 18 residues. J gave up 5 bases and V 3 bases, and 13 bases lay outside the gene matches. CDR1 and CDR2 from the germline V gene are MDHEN and SYDVKM. In nucleotides, the CDR3 is TGTGCCAGCAGTTTCCTCGGCGGGAGGGCAGGGGGGACCGGGGAGCTGTTTTTT. Amino acid sequence: CASSFLGGRAGGTGELFF.

The chain has TRBV7-6 and TRBJ2-7; D is unresolved. Germline assignment: CDR1 SGHVS and CDR2 FNYEAQ. V lost 5 bases and J lost 2, with 25 bases in between. This CDR3 has 18 amino acids. Written as DNA, the CDR3 is TGTGCCAGCAGCCCCCTATGGTCCCCAAATCGTCTCCCCTACGAGCAGTACTTC. It encodes CASSPLWSPNRLPYEQYF.

This clone has a handful of counts. This chain joins TRBV29-1 and TRBJ1-2; D is possibly TRBD1 (5 bases). The CDR3 is 12 amino acids. Germline CDR1 reads SQVTM; CDR2 reads ANQGSEA. Trimming removed 6 bases from V and 8 bases from J, with 16 bases in between. The chain's CDR3 is CSVKVSGVGYTF. CDR3 sequence (DNA): TGCAGCGTCAAAGTGTCGGGGGTAGGCTACACCTTC.

The rearrangement uses TRBV19 and TRBJ2-1; D possibly corresponds to TRBD2 (5 bases). The CDR3 covers 14 residues. Germline V gene lookup returns CDR1 LNHDA and CDR2 SQIVND (reference sequence). V was pared by 5 bases and J by 4 bases, with 12 bases between. The CDR3 loop reads CASSLSGNYNEQFF. The CDR3 region has the DNA TGTGCCAGTAGTTTAAGCGGAAATTACAATGAGCAGTTCTTC. Full variable domain (outside the CDR3, taken from reference TRBV19 and TRBJ2-1): DGGITQSPKYLFRKEGQNVTLSCEQNLNHDAMYWYRQDPGQGLRLIYYSQIVNDFQKGDIAEGYSVSREKKESFPLTVTSAQKNPTAFYLCASSLSGNYNEQFFGPGTRLTVL.

CDR3 region: CASSQDPRGTEAFF. The CDR3 coding sequence is TGTGCCAGCAGCCAAGATCCTAGGGGAACTGAAGCTTTCTTT. J is TRBJ1-1 and V is TRBV4-2, with D possibly TRBD1 on 5 matching bases. Looked up from germline, CDR1 is LGHNA and CDR2 is YNFKEQ. The CDR3 runs 14 residues. Trimming left V 0 bases short and J 5 bases short, with 10 bases between.

The chain has TRBV6-1 and TRBJ1-2; D perhaps matches TRBD1 (5 bases). This CDR3 spans 13 amino acids. The germline V gene encodes CDR1 MNHNS and CDR2 SASEGT. The germline V and J ends were trimmed by 5 bases and 4 bases, with 11 bases remaining between them. The CDR3 is CASSLQVIYGYTF. The CDR3 DNA is TGTGCCAGCAGTTTACAGGTGATCTATGGCTACACCTTC.